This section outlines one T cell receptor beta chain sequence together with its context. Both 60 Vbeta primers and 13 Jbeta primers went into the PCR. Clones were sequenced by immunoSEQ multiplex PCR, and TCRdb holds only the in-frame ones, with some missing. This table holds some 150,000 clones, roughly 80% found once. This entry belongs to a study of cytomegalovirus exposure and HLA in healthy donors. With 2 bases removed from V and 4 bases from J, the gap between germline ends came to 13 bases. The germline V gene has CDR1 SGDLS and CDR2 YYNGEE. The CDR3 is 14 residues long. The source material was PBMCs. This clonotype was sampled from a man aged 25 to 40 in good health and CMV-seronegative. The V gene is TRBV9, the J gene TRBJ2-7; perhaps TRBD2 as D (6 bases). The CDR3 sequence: CASSVGGVGYEQYF. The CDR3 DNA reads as TGTGCCAGCAGCGTGGGGGGAGTAGGGTACGAGCAGTACTTC.